This TCR beta chain was identified in a study of CD8 T cells in Susac syndrome. CD8+ and CD4+ T cells taken from blood had their TCR beta sequenced. Negative isolation was used for CD8+ and CD4+ T cells, and FACS enrichment was applied to TEMRA cells. RNA amounts of roughly 0.5 to 1 ug underwent reverse transcription with random hexamers. TCRdb independently ran MiXCR on the immunoSEQ multiplex PCR reads; one entry per CDR3 protein. Of some 150,000 distinct CDR3 sequences listed, about 95% are singletons. Per the germline V gene, CDR1 is DFQATT and CDR2 is SNEGSKA (reference sequence). The CDR3 is 14 residues long. V dropped 0 bases and J dropped 3 bases, with 9 bases sitting between them. In its sample, this clonotype was seen once. The antigen remains undetermined. Study-level findings and limits: The study admitted that it had a relatively small number of individuals in its TCR sequencing and HLA analysis.

This clonotype was obtained from a human donor with multiple sclerosis. Specimen: CD8+ T cells from PBMCs. The V and J genes are TRBV20-1 and TRBJ2-1; D call uncertain. CDR3 nucleotide sequence: TGCAGTGCTAGAGATCGTGCAAACTACAATGAGCAGTTCTTC. Translation: CSARDRANYNEQFF.